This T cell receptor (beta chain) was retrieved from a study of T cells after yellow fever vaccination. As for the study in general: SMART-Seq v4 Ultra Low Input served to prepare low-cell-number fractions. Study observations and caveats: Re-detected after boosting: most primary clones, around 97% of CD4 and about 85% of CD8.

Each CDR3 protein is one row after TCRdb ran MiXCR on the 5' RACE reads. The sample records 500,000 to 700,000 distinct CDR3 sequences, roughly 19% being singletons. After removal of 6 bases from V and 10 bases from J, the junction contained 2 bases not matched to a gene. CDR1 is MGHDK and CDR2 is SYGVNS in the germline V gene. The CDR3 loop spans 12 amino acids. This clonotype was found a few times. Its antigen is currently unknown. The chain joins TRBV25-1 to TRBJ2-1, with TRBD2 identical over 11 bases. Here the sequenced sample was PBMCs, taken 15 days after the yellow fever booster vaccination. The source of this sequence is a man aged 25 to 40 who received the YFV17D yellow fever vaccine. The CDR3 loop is CASRLAGAEQFF. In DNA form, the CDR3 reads TGTGCCAGCAGACTAGCGGGAGCCGAGCAGTTCTTC.